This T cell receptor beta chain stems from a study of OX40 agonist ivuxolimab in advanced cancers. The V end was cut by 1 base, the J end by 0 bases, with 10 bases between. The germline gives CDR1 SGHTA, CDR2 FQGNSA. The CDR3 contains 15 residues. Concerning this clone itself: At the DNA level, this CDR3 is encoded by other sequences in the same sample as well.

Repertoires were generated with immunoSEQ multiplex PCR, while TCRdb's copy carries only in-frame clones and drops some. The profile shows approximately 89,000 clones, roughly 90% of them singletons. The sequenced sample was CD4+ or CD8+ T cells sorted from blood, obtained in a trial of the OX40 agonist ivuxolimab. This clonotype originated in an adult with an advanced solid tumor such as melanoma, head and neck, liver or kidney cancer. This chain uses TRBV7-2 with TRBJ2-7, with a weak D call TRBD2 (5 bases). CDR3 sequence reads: CASSLVAGSSYEQYF. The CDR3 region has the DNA TGTGCCAGCAGCTTAGTGGCGGGTAGCTCCTACGAGCAGTACTTC.